This T cell receptor (beta chain) appears in the sequencing data of a study of blood T cells in healthy people across ages. The CDR3 consists of 16 residues. Germline loops: CDR1 LGHNA, CDR2 YNFKEQ. V lost 2 bases, J lost 0 bases, and 13 bases lay in between. Primers used in a second PCR of roughly 7 to 11 cycles were a sample-barcoded 5' primer and a J-beta primer mix. MiXCR was run by TCRdb on the 5' RACE reads, yielding one entry per CDR3 protein. The sample has roughly 500,000 distinct CDR3 sequences, 27% seen once. The authors drew about 9.5 milliliters of peripheral blood from each donor. The V and J genes are TRBV4-2 and TRBJ1-2; D might be TRBD1 (6 bases). The sequence was obtained from a woman in her 70s in good health. The sequenced material came from blood. CDR3 DNA sequence: TGTGCCAGCAGCCAACCAGAACAGGGCGCTAACTATGGCTACACCTTC. It translates to CASSQPEQGANYGYTF.